This entry is about one T cell receptor beta chain. The sample belongs to a study of blood T cell repertoires in COVID-19. Study-level information: There were acute and convalescent COVID-19 samples, and they came from the United States, Italy and Spain.

TCRdb's table, derived via immunoSEQ multiplex PCR, lists solely in-frame clones and lacks some. This sample has roughly 300,000 clones; about 90% occur once, and the top ten carry about 1.6%. Germline assignment: CDR1 KGHSH and CDR2 LQKENI. V gave up 7 bases and J gave up 7 bases; unmatched junction bases: 6. The CDR3 has 13 amino acids. The sample consisted of peripheral blood. This receptor was identified in a woman aged 40 to 50 who had recovered from COVID-19. The rearrangement links TRBV18 to TRBJ1-1; 10 nucleotides align to TRBD1. CDR3 nucleotides: TGTGCCAGCTTGCCGGGACAGGGGAATGAAGCTTTCTTT. Translation: CASLPGQGNEAFF.